This T cell receptor (beta chain) was recorded in a study of blood T cell repertoires in COVID-19. Study context: Acute and convalescent COVID-19 samples came from the United States, Italy and Spain. Sources were T cells, B-cell-depleted T cells, or PBMCs; the material itself was cDNA or gDNA.

Each recovered donor of Cohort 3 presented with two negative PCRs, clearance, or symptom resolution. Only in-frame clones appear in the TCRdb table, and some are missing; sequencing was by immunoSEQ multiplex PCR. Of a few hundred thousand clones in the sample, around 85% were seen once. Trimming took off 2 bases at V and 7 bases at J, with 14 bases between the two ends. The CDR3 loop spans 14 amino acids. The sample holds a few counts of this clone. V and J are TRBV23-1 and TRBJ1-2; D not certain. TRBV23-1 is annotated as an ORF whose role is uncertain. The sequence derives from a woman in her fifties or sixties who had recovered from COVID-19. The sample comprised PBMCs or T cells enriched from blood (not recorded which). The CDR3 spells CASSQSGWVGGYTF. In nucleotides, the CDR3 is TGCGCCAGCAGTCAAAGCGGTTGGGTTGGTGGCTACACCTTC.